This T cell receptor (beta chain) was retrieved from a study of T cell repertoires in cytomegalovirus infection. As for the study in general: Through public TCR beta signatures, both CMV infection and matching HLA type were indicated.

This clonotype was picked up a small number of times. Its antigen is as yet unknown. CDR1 is LNHDA, CDR2 SQIVND, per germline (reference sequence). The CDR3 runs 15 residues. With 5 bases clipped from V and 3 bases from J, the junction kept 5 bases outside the gene matches. MiXCR, applied by TCRdb to the reads, yields one record per CDR3 protein. This table has around 530,000 distinct CDR3 sequences, 15% to 20% appearing once. Study-wide points: Dominant in the ex vivo response were TCR beta clonotypes restricted by HLA-C and specific for CMV. CMV carriers with the relevant HLA were identified by cumulative public TCR beta family frequency.

Sequenced sample: CD8+ T cells from PBMCs. This sequence originates from a human donor in good health (CMV status not recorded). Some clones in this sample may be carry-over from other donors' samples. V usage is TRBV19 and J usage is TRBJ2-3; 10 bases are a match to TRBD2. CDR3 sequence reads: CASSQTSGVTDTQYF. The DNA for the CDR3 is TGTGCCAGTAGTCAAACTAGCGGGGTAACAGATACGCAGTATTTT.